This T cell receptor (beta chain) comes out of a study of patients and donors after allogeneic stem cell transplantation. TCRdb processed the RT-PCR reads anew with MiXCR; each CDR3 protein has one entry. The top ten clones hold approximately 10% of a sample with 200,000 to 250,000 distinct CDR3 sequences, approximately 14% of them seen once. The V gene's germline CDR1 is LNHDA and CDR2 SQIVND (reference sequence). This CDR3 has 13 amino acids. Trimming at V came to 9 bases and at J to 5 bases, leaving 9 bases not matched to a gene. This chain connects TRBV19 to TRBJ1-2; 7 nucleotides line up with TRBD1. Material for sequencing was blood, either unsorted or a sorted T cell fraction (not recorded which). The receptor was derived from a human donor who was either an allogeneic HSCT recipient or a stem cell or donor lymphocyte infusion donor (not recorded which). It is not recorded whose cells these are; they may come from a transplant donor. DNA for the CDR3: TGTGCCAGCCACCAGACAGGGTCATATGGCTACACCTTC. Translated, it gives CASHQTGSYGYTF.